This TCR beta chain comes out of a study of naive and memory T cell subsets. Separate alpha and beta amplification began at the second PCR step. Study results and limitations: Over 90% of naive TCR sequences appeared only once after error correction, unlike memory subsets.

A few counts support this clonotype. What it binds is unknown. CDR1 and CDR2 (germline): MNHEY, SVGEGT. The germline V and J ends were trimmed by 6 bases and 4 bases, with 10 bases remaining between them. This CDR3 has 12 amino acids. An equimolar mix of two oligonucleotides served as the beta constant-region primer for TRBC1 and TRBC2. TCRdb re-called the UMI-ligation and nested PCR reads with MiXCR, one entry per CDR3 protein. The data contain around 31,000 distinct CDR3 sequences, around 10% of them seen just once; the ten biggest clones take up approximately 15%. The chain employs TRBV6-2 or TRBV6-3 and TRBJ2-7; no clear D. The clonotype originates from a human donor in good health. What was sequenced was effector memory CD4+ T cells from blood. Regarding subset: effector memory, CD45RA- CD27-. CDR3 sequence reads: CASSMTAYEQYF. The CDR3 region has the DNA TGTGCCAGCAGCATGACGGCTTACGAGCAGTACTTC.